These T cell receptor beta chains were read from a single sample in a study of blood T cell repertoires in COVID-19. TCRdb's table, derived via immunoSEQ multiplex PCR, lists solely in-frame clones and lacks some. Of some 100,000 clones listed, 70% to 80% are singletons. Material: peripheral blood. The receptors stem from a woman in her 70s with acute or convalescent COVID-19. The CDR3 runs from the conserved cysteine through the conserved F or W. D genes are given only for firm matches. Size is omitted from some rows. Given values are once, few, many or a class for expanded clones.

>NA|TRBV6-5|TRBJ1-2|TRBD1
TGTGCCAGCAGCCGGGACAGACCTTATGGCTACACCTTC
CASSRDRPYGYTF
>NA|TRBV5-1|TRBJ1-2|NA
TGCGCCAGCAGTCCGGGGGGCTCCCGTCGAGATGGCTACACCTTC
CASSPGGSRRDGYTF
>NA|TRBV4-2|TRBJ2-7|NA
TGTGCCAGTTCCTCGGGGTCCAAGGACGAGCAGTACTTC
CASSSGSKDEQYF
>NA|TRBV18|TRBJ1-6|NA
TGTGCCAGCTCACCGACCGGGGGGAATAATTCACCCCTCCACTTT
CASSPTGGNNSPLHF
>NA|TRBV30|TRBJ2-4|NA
TGTGCCTGGAACCCTATGGGGGGAGCCAAAAACATTCAGTACTTC
CAWNPMGGAKNIQYF
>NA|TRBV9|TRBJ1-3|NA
TGTGCCAGCAGCACAGGGTCTGGTGGAAACACCATATATTTT
CASSTGSGGNTIYF
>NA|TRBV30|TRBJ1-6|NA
TGTGCCGGAAACCGGGAACAAAATTCACCCCTCCACTTT
CAGNREQNSPLHF
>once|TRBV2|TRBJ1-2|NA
TGTGCCAGCAGTTCAGGACAGCTAAGCTATGGCTACACCTTC
CASSSGQLSYGYTF
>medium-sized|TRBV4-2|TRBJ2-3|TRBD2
TGTGCCAGCAGCCAAGTCATAGCGGGGGGGCCGAGCACAGATACGCAGTATTTT
CASSQVIAGGPSTDTQYF
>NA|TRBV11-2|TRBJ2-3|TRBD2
TGTGCCAGCCTCGAGAGGCTAGCGGGGAGCACAGATACGCAGTATTTT
CASLERLAGSTDTQYF
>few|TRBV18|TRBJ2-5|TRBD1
TGTGCCAGCTCACCAGCCGGGACAGGGCTAAGCGGAGAGACCCAGTACTTC
CASSPAGTGLSGETQYF
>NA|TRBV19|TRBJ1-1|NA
TGTGCCAGTAGTCAGGGGTTGACGACTGAAGCTTTCTTT
CASSQGLTTEAFF
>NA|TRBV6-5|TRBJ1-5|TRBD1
TGTGCCAGCAGCTCTGGGACAGCCCATCAGCCCCAGCATTTT
CASSSGTAHQPQHF
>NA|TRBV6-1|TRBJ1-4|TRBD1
TGTGCCAGCAGTGAACAGCGACAGGGGAATGAAAAACTGTTTTTT
CASSEQRQGNEKLFF
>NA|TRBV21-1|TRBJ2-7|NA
TGTGCCAGCAGCCCCCGACTAGCGGAGAGCTCCTACGAGCAGTACTTC
CASSPRLAESSYEQYF
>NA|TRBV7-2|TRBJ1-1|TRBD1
TGTGCCAGCAGCCTGACAGGGGGAAACACTGAAGCTTTCTTT
CASSLTGGNTEAFF
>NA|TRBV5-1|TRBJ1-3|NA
TGCGCCAGCAGCTTGGTCGACAGTCGCTCTGGAAACACCATATATTTT
CASSLVDSRSGNTIYF
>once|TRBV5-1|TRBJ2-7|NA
TGCGCCAGCAGCTTGGTGGAGGGCTACGAGCAGTACTTC
CASSLVEGYEQYF
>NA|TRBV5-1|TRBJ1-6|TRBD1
TGCGCCAGCAGCTTGTCACAGGGGGGTAATTCACCCCTCCACTTT
CASSLSQGGNSPLHF
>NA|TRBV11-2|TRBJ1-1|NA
TGTGCCAGCAGCCTTGGACAGCTCAACACTGAAGCTTTCTTT
CASSLGQLNTEAFF
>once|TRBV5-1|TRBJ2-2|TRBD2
TGCGCCAGCAGCTTGGATCCCCTCGGGGGGGACACCGGGGAGCTGTTTTTT
CASSLDPLGGDTGELFF
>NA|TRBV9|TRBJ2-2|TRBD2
TGTGCCAGCAGCAAGAGACTAGCGAAGAACACCGGGGAGCTGTTTTTT
CASSKRLAKNTGELFF
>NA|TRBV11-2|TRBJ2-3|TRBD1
TGTGCCAGCAGCCGGACAGGGGTTGTGACAGATACGCAGTATTTT
CASSRTGVVTDTQYF
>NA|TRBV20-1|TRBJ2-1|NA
TGCAGTGCTACGGCCTACAATGAGCAGTTCTTC
CSATAYNEQFF
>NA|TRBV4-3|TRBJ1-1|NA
TGCGCCAGCAGCCAAGGCCGGGACACTGAAGCTTTCTTT
CASSQGRDTEAFF
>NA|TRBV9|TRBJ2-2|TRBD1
TGTGCCAGCAGCGTAGACAGACAGGGGTATACCGGGGAGCTGTTTTTT
CASSVDRQGYTGELFF
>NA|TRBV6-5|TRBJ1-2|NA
TGTGCCAGCAGTTCCGGCAGGGCTACTAACTATGGCTACACCTTC
CASSSGRATNYGYTF
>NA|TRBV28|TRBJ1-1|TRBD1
TGTGCCAGCAGCCGTGACAGGGCGGTCACTGAAGCTTTCTTT
CASSRDRAVTEAFF
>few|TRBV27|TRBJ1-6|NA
TGTGCCAGCAGTTTGGTGCCGGGAAACAATTCACCCCTCCACTTT
CASSLVPGNNSPLHF
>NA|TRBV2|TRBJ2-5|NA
TGTGCCAGCAGTTATCCAGGGGGGGAGACCCAGTACTTC
CASSYPGGETQYF
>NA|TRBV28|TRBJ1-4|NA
TGTGCCAGCAGTTCCGGGGCTAATGAAAAACTGTTTTTT
CASSSGANEKLFF
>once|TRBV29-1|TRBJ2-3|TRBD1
TGCAGCGTAGCGACAGGGGGATTTCATGCAGATACGCAGTATTTT
CSVATGGFHADTQYF
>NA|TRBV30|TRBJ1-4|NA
TGTGCCTGGAGTGTACGGGGGTTGGGGAATGAAAAACTGTTTTTT
CAWSVRGLGNEKLFF
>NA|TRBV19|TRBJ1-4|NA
TGTGCCAGCACCGGGGGGGAAGCCAATTCGGCAACTAATGAAAAACTGTTTTTT
CASTGGEANSATNEKLFF
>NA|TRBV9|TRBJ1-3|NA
TGTGCCAGCAGCCAAACAGGGACCTATGGAAACACCATATATTTT
CASSQTGTYGNTIYF
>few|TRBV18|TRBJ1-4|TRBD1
TGTGCCAGCTCGGACCCAGGGGGCCCTAATGAAAAACTGTTTTTT
CASSDPGGPNEKLFF
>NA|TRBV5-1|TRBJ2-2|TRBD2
TGCGCCAGCAGCTTGCTAAGCGGGGGGAACACCGGGGAGCTGTTTTTT
CASSLLSGGNTGELFF
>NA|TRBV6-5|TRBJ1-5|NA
TGTGCCAGCAGTCGCAGCGGCAATCAGCCCCAGCATTTT
CASSRSGNQPQHF
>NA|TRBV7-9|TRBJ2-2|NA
TGTGCCAGCAGCCCTCTTACCGGGGAGCTGTTTTTT
CASSPLTGELFF
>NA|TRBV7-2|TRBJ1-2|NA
TGTGCCAGCAGCTTAGGAACAGCTAACTATGGCTACACCTTC
CASSLGTANYGYTF
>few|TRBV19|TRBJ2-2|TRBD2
TGTGCCAGGGGTAGCGGGGGGAACACCGGGGAGCTGTTTTTT
CARGSGGNTGELFF
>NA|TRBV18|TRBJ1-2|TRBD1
TGTGCCAGCTCCCCCGGGGACAGGAACCATAACTATGGCTACACCTTC
CASSPGDRNHNYGYTF
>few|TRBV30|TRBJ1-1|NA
TGTGCCTGGAGTGCGGGGGTGGCTGAAGCTTTCTTT
CAWSAGVAEAFF
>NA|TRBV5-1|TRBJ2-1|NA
TGCGCCAGCAGCTTGTCGGGGGTTGAGCAGTTCTTC
CASSLSGVEQFF
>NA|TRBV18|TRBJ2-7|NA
TGTGCCAGCTCCCGGGAGTTCTACGAGCAGTACTTC
CASSREFYEQYF
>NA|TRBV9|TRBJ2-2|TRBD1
TGTGCCAGCACCGGGACAGCAATCACCGGGGAGCTGTTTTTT
CASTGTAITGELFF
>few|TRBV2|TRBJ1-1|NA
TGTGCCAGCAGTGACCCCATAGACGGACAGAACACTGAAGCTTTCTTT
CASSDPIDGQNTEAFF
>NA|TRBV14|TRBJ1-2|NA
TGTGCCAGCAGCCAAGATCGGACAGCTTATGGCTACACCTTC
CASSQDRTAYGYTF
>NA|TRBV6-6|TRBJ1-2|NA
TGTGCCAGCAGTTACCCAGGGGCAGGGCTGGATGGCTACACCTTC
CASSYPGAGLDGYTF
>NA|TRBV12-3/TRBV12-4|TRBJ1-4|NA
TGTGCCAGCCAGGGGATCGGTGAAAAACTGTTTTTT
CASQGIGEKLFF
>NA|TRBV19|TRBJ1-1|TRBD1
TGTGCCAGTAGTATAAGGGACAGGAACACTGAAGCTTTCTTT
CASSIRDRNTEAFF
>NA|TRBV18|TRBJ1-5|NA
TGTGCCAGCTCAACAGCAGTAGATCAGCCCCAGCATTTT
CASSTAVDQPQHF
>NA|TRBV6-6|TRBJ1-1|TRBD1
TGTGCCAGCAGTTATCGGACAGGGGAGTACACTGAAGCTTTCTTT
CASSYRTGEYTEAFF
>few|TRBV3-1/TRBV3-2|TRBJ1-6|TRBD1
TGTGCCAGCAGCCAGAAGGACAGGGGGAGGTCACCCCTCCACTTT
CASSQKDRGRSPLHF
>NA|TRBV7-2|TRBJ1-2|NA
TGTGCCAGCAGCTTACCAGCGTCGGATGGCTACACCTTC
CASSLPASDGYTF
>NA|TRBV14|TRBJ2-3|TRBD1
TGTGCCACTGCCAGGGGGCAGGACACAGATACGCAGTATTTT
CATARGQDTDTQYF
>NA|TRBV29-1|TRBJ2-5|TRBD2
TGCAGCGTTGAAGCACGGACTAGCCAGACCCAGTACTTC
CSVEARTSQTQYF
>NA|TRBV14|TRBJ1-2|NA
TGTGCCAGCAGCCAAGTAAGGGGAAACTATGGCTACACCTTC
CASSQVRGNYGYTF
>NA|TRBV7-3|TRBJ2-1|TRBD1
TGTGCCAGCAGCACTCCGGGACAGAATAGCAATGAGCAGTTCTTC
CASSTPGQNSNEQFF